This T cell receptor (beta chain) was found in a study of cytomegalovirus exposure and HLA in healthy donors. The study, taken as a whole, reports: Most TCR beta V segments were productive about 87% or about 30% of the time in an earlier analysis. Clonal expansion, a later analysis showed, was greater in HLA-associated TCR beta chains than in equally common others.

V lost 7 bases and J lost 5; bases outside the gene matches: 7. Looked up from germline, CDR1 is SQVTM and CDR2 is ANQGSEA. The CDR3 has 14 residues. As concerns this clone: Its target is not known.

60 Vbeta and 13 Jbeta primers were used in PCR. As processed by the authors: Unique TCR beta chains numbered about 80 million in a later analysis, with roughly 11 million shared. Sequenced by immunoSEQ multiplex PCR; TCRdb stores in-frame clones only, minus some. V and J calls and clone size are given by that table; D and trimming were obtained from the DNA. The profile covers some 150,000 clones, with 79% appearing a single time and roughly 6% taken by the ten largest. This TCR came from a man aged 45-65 years in good health and CMV-seropositive. The sequencing input was PBMCs. This chain joins TRBV29-1 and TRBJ2-3, with TRBD2 matching 12 bases. The CDR3 protein is CSEGGGLAGDTQYF. The CDR3 nucleotides read TGCAGCGAAGGAGGGGGACTAGCGGGAGATACGCAGTATTTT.